The clone carrying this T cell receptor beta chain was seen a handful of times. The antigen remains unidentified. This entry comes from a study of T cell repertoires in cytomegalovirus infection. Via MiXCR, TCRdb re-called the reads, giving one row per CDR3 protein. Of about 920,000 distinct CDR3 sequences detected, 25% to 40% appear once; the ten largest clones hold around 15%. This CDR3 is 15 amino acids long. The junction had 7 bases not matched to a gene; V was cut back by 5 bases and J by 7 bases. Sequenced material: cultured CD8+ T cells from PBMCs, taken from culture after CMV antigen stimulation. The gene calls are TRBV12-3 or TRBV12-4 and TRBJ2-1; 11 nucleotides align to TRBD2. The TCR comes from a human donor in good health (CMV status not recorded). Some clones in this sample may be carry-over from other donors' samples. The CDR3 DNA sequence: TGTGCCAGCAGTCAACTAGCGGGGGAGAAGAATGAGCAGTTCTTC. Its protein is CASSQLAGEKNEQFF.